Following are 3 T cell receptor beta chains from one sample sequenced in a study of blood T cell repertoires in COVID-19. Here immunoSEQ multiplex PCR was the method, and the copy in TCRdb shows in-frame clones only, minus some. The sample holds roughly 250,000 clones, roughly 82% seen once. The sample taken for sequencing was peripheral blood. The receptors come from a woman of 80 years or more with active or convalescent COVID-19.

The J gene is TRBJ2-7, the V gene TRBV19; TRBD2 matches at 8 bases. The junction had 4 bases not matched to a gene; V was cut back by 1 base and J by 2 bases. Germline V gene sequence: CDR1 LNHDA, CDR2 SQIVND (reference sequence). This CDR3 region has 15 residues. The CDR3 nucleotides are TGTGCCAGTAGTATAGCGGCTAGCGGGCCCTACGAGCAGTACTTC. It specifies CASSIAASGPYEQYF.

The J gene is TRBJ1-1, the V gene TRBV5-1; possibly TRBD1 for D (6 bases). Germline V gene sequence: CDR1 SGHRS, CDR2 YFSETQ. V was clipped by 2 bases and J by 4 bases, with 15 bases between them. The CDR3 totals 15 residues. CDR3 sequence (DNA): TGCGCCAGCAGCTTAACGCAGGGGATCGGCACTGAAGCTTTCTTT. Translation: CASSLTQGIGTEAFF.

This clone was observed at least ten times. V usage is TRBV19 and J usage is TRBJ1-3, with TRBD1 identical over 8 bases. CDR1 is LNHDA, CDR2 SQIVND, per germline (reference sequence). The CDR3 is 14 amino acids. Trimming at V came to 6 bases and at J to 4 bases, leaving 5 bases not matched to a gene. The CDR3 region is CASSRGQEGNTIYF. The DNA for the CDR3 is TGTGCCAGTAGCCGGGGACAGGAGGGAAACACCATATATTTT.